This TCR beta chain was retrieved from a study of metastatic and nonmetastatic thyroid tumors. Study details: Comparative analysis of repertoires was undertaken across blood and tumor or nodule tissue obtained from malignant and benign thyroid patients. Study findings and constraints: Versus benign nodules, malignant thyroid tumors reportedly had significantly higher TCR beta diversity, in blood and tumor.

In the authors' methods: Using the CDR3 differences seen across clinicopathological groups, the authors built a distant-metastasis classifier for papillary thyroid cancer, which was meant to discriminate distant-metastatic patients. With MiXCR, TCRdb called clones anew from the PCR reads. TCRdb's processing, not the study's, gives the V and J calls here. Found here are 21,000 or so clones, 10% to 15% of them singletons; the top ten hold approximately 6.2%. This CDR3 is 12 amino acids long. V was trimmed by 10 bases and J by 2 bases, leaving 8 bases between them. The germline V gene has CDR1 ENHRY and CDR2 SYGVKD. No treatment of any kind had been given to any patient before thyroid surgery. The table lists this clone with many counts. What it binds is not known.

The TCR comes from a male donor with papillary thyroid cancer or a benign thyroid nodule (not recorded which). Some clones in this sample may be carry-over from other donors' samples. The source material was blood. The chain links TRBV10-3 to TRBJ2-2; tentative D call: TRBD1 (5 bases). As DNA, the CDR3 is TGTGCCACCAGGGAAAACACCGGGGAGCTGTTTTTT. This translates into CATRENTGELFF.